This T cell receptor beta chain was found in a study of T cell clonality in common variable immunodeficiency. Generated by immunoSEQ multiplex PCR, the TCRdb table keeps only in-frame clones and is missing some. Singletons are absent from the sample, which has about 64,000 clones. Overall study findings and caveats: CVID subjects shared fewer TCRbeta clones than healthy controls did. Repertoire-complication correlations in CVID were limited by patient heterogeneity. Fewer deletions and N-nucleotide insertions were reportedly seen in common variable immunodeficiency TCR beta sequences.

The germline CDR1 and CDR2 sequences are SGHRS and YFSETQ. Trimming at V came to 3 bases and at J to 7 bases, leaving 5 bases not matched to a gene. CDR3 length: 14 amino acids. The sample holds many counts of this clone. Antigen specificity is unknown. Sequencing ends 3 residues short of the CDR3 end; the germline J gene provides the rest. Sequencing was done on a sample of peripheral blood mononuclear cells. The sequence was obtained from a person between 18 and 69 years old in good health. V is TRBV5-1 and J is TRBJ2-2; TRBD2 matches 8 bases. The sequenced part of the CDR3 DNA is TGCGCCAGCAGCTCCGGACTAGCCGGCGGGGAG. Translation: CASSSGLAGGE. The CDR3, in full, reads CASSSGLAGGELFF.